The rows below give T cell receptor beta chains drawn from one sample of a study of long-term antiretroviral therapy in people with HIV. Measured with immunoSEQ multiplex PCR; TCRdb has only the in-frame clones, and not every one. This table holds some 47,000 clones, 90% to 95% found once. The material sequenced was unsorted PBMCs, taken 3.7 years after starting antiretroviral therapy. The receptors were gathered from a woman aged 50 to 60 with HIV. CDR3s include the opening cysteine and the closing phenylalanine or tryptophan. The order of the fields is D gene, J gene, V gene, clone size, CDR3 protein, CDR3 DNA. A D gene is named only where the DNA matches it firmly. Clone size is given for some rows only: seen once, a few or many times, or a class if the clone is expanded.

d_call: TRBD1
j_call: TRBJ1-2
v_call: TRBV5-1
clone_size: -
cdr3_aa: CASSWDRGADGYTF
cdr3_nt: TGCGCCAGCAGCTGGGACAGGGGAGCAGATGGCTACACCTTC

d_call: -
j_call: TRBJ1-4
v_call: TRBV11-2
clone_size: -
cdr3_aa: CASSLEYFEKLFF
cdr3_nt: TGTGCCAGCAGCTTAGAGTACTTTGAAAAACTGTTTTTT

d_call: -
j_call: TRBJ1-4
v_call: TRBV4-3
clone_size: -
cdr3_aa: CASSQGWGSEKLFF
cdr3_nt: TGCGCCAGCAGCCAAGGATGGGGGAGTGAAAAACTGTTTTTT

d_call: -
j_call: TRBJ2-7
v_call: TRBV6-6
clone_size: -
cdr3_aa: CASSLEGTYYEQYF
cdr3_nt: TGTGCCAGCAGTCTCGAGGGTACCTACTACGAGCAGTACTTC

d_call: TRBD1
j_call: TRBJ1-3
v_call: TRBV5-4
clone_size: -
cdr3_aa: CASSADRGAGNTIYF
cdr3_nt: TGTGCCAGCAGCGCTGACAGGGGGGCTGGAAACACCATATATTTT

d_call: -
j_call: TRBJ2-5
v_call: TRBV19
clone_size: -
cdr3_aa: CASSWYGVETQYF
cdr3_nt: TGTGCCAGTAGCTGGTATGGGGTAGAGACCCAGTACTTC

d_call: TRBD1
j_call: TRBJ1-4
v_call: TRBV9
clone_size: -
cdr3_aa: CASSVEQGEGEKLFF
cdr3_nt: TGTGCCAGCAGCGTAGAACAGGGGGAGGGTGAAAAACTGTTTTTT

d_call: TRBD1
j_call: TRBJ1-1
v_call: TRBV5-4
clone_size: -
cdr3_aa: CASSLDRGTNTEAFF
cdr3_nt: TGTGCCAGCAGCTTGGACAGGGGGACTAACACTGAAGCTTTCTTT

d_call: -
j_call: TRBJ1-6
v_call: TRBV2
clone_size: -
cdr3_aa: CASSELGDSPLHF
cdr3_nt: TGTGCCAGCAGTGAATTGGGGGATTCACCCCTCCACTTT

d_call: TRBD1
j_call: TRBJ1-2
v_call: TRBV6-5
clone_size: -
cdr3_aa: CASSPRTGGYGYTF
cdr3_nt: TGTGCCAGCAGCCCACGTACAGGGGGCTATGGCTACACCTTC

d_call: -
j_call: TRBJ2-1
v_call: TRBV9
clone_size: -
cdr3_aa: CASSVDEGYEQFF
cdr3_nt: TGTGCCAGCAGCGTAGATGAGGGGTATGAGCAGTTCTTC

d_call: TRBD1
j_call: TRBJ2-3
v_call: TRBV5-1
clone_size: once
cdr3_aa: CASRGQGDTDTQYF
cdr3_nt: TGCGCCAGCAGGGGACAGGGAGACACAGATACGCAGTATTTT

d_call: -
j_call: TRBJ1-1
v_call: TRBV7-2
clone_size: -
cdr3_aa: CASSLRSGTEAFF
cdr3_nt: TGTGCCAGCAGCTTAAGGTCGGGCACTGAAGCTTTCTTT

d_call: -
j_call: TRBJ1-2
v_call: TRBV19
clone_size: -
cdr3_aa: CASSITQGIYGYTF
cdr3_nt: TGTGCCAGTAGTATTACGCAGGGTATTTATGGCTACACCTTC

d_call: -
j_call: TRBJ1-1
v_call: TRBV13
clone_size: -
cdr3_aa: CASSLGTEGRAFF
cdr3_nt: TGTGCCAGCAGCTTAGGCACAGAGGGACGGGCTTTCTTT

d_call: -
j_call: TRBJ2-2
v_call: TRBV7-2
clone_size: -
cdr3_aa: CASRDTFPGELFF
cdr3_nt: TGTGCCAGCAGAGACACCTTTCCCGGGGAGCTGTTTTTT

d_call: TRBD2
j_call: TRBJ2-1
v_call: TRBV10-2
clone_size: -
cdr3_aa: CASIPSGGPYNEQFF
cdr3_nt: TGCGCCAGCATTCCTAGCGGGGGCCCATACAATGAGCAGTTCTTC

d_call: -
j_call: TRBJ2-1
v_call: TRBV5-1
clone_size: -
cdr3_aa: CASSLREKSSYNEQFF
cdr3_nt: TGCGCCAGCAGCTTGCGAGAAAAGAGCTCCTACAATGAGCAGTTCTTC

d_call: -
j_call: TRBJ2-6
v_call: TRBV18
clone_size: -
cdr3_aa: CASSRAAGLRAGANVLTF
cdr3_nt: TGTGCCAGCTCAAGAGCTGCAGGCCTACGGGCCGGGGCCAACGTCCTGACTTTC

d_call: -
j_call: TRBJ1-2
v_call: TRBV5-1
clone_size: -
cdr3_aa: CASRTANNYGYTF
cdr3_nt: TGCGCCAGCAGGACGGCTAATAACTATGGCTACACCTTC

d_call: -
j_call: TRBJ2-6
v_call: TRBV11-2
clone_size: -
cdr3_aa: CASSSEYVLTF
cdr3_nt: TGTGCCAGCAGCTCGGAATACGTCCTGACTTTC

d_call: TRBD1
j_call: TRBJ2-2
v_call: TRBV25-1
clone_size: -
cdr3_aa: CASSAPPTGSAGELFF
cdr3_nt: TGTGCCAGCAGTGCCCCCCCGACAGGGTCGGCCGGGGAGCTGTTTTTT

d_call: -
j_call: TRBJ1-5
v_call: TRBV6-5
clone_size: -
cdr3_aa: CASRRGQNQPQHF
cdr3_nt: TGTGCCAGCAGACGCGGACAGAATCAGCCCCAGCATTTT

d_call: -
j_call: TRBJ1-5
v_call: TRBV19
clone_size: -
cdr3_aa: CASSLGGGGTLSGQPQHF
cdr3_nt: TGTGCCAGTAGCTTGGGGGGGGGCGGAACGCTATCTGGTCAGCCCCAGCATTTT

d_call: TRBD1
j_call: TRBJ1-6
v_call: TRBV10-3
clone_size: -
cdr3_aa: CAIRNSGTGGTPLHF
cdr3_nt: TGTGCCATCAGGAATTCCGGGACAGGGGGCACACCCCTCCACTTT

d_call: TRBD2
j_call: TRBJ2-5
v_call: TRBV9
clone_size: -
cdr3_aa: CASSVPGFAGGGAEETQYF
cdr3_nt: TGTGCCAGCAGCGTACCCGGATTCGCAGGCGGGGGGGCAGAAGAGACCCAGTACTTC

d_call: -
j_call: TRBJ2-7
v_call: TRBV4-1
clone_size: -
cdr3_aa: CASSHDTDRYYEQYF
cdr3_nt: TGCGCCAGCAGCCACGATACGGACAGATACTACGAGCAGTACTTC

d_call: -
j_call: TRBJ2-1
v_call: TRBV27
clone_size: -
cdr3_aa: CASSLRGPGEQFF
cdr3_nt: TGTGCCAGCAGTTTGAGGGGACCAGGGGAGCAGTTCTTC

d_call: -
j_call: TRBJ2-7
v_call: TRBV5-1
clone_size: -
cdr3_aa: CASSLGGQLSYEQYF
cdr3_nt: TGCGCCAGCAGCTTGGGGGGACAACTCTCCTACGAGCAGTACTTC

d_call: -
j_call: TRBJ1-6
v_call: TRBV14
clone_size: -
cdr3_aa: CASSQVDPLAPLHF
cdr3_nt: TGTGCCAGCAGCCAAGTGGACCCTCTAGCACCCCTCCACTTT

d_call: -
j_call: TRBJ2-5
v_call: TRBV5-3
clone_size: -
cdr3_aa: CARSVETNRAGETQYF
cdr3_nt: TGTGCCAGAAGCGTGGAAACGAACAGGGCGGGGGAGACCCAGTACTTC

d_call: -
j_call: TRBJ1-1
v_call: TRBV2
clone_size: once
cdr3_aa: CASSEDSNTEAFF
cdr3_nt: TGTGCCAGCAGTGAGGACAGTAACACTGAAGCTTTCTTT

d_call: TRBD1
j_call: TRBJ2-3
v_call: TRBV5-1
clone_size: once
cdr3_aa: CASSSQGATSTDTQYF
cdr3_nt: TGCGCCAGCAGCTCTCAGGGGGCTACTAGCACAGATACGCAGTATTTT

d_call: TRBD2
j_call: TRBJ2-7
v_call: TRBV6-5
clone_size: -
cdr3_aa: CASRGGGDSYEQYF
cdr3_nt: TGTGCCAGCCGTGGCGGGGGTGACTCCTACGAGCAGTACTTC

d_call: TRBD1
j_call: TRBJ1-1
v_call: TRBV6-5
clone_size: -
cdr3_aa: CASSDRQGGAFF
cdr3_nt: TGTGCCAGCAGTGACCGACAGGGGGGGGCTTTCTTT

d_call: -
j_call: TRBJ2-3
v_call: TRBV5-1
clone_size: -
cdr3_aa: CASSLDFTDTQYF
cdr3_nt: TGCGCCAGCAGCTTGGACTTTACAGATACGCAGTATTTT

d_call: -
j_call: TRBJ1-5
v_call: TRBV7-2
clone_size: -
cdr3_aa: CASSLEAGTNQPQHF
cdr3_nt: TGTGCCAGCAGCTTAGAGGCAGGAACTAATCAGCCCCAGCATTTT

d_call: TRBD1
j_call: TRBJ2-7
v_call: TRBV30
clone_size: -
cdr3_aa: CAWSNGQGREQYF
cdr3_nt: TGTGCCTGGAGTAATGGACAGGGTAGGGAGCAGTACTTC

d_call: -
j_call: TRBJ1-6
v_call: TRBV9
clone_size: -
cdr3_aa: CASSPTGYNSPLHF
cdr3_nt: TGTGCCAGCAGCCCCACAGGGTATAATTCACCCCTCCACTTT